This entry lists 7 T cell receptor beta chains sequenced from one sample in a study of neurological immune-mediated disorders. TCRdb re-derived calls from the 5' RACE reads in MiXCR, one entry per CDR3 protein. The sample records fewer than 25,000 distinct CDR3 sequences, less than 11% being singletons. The source material was PBMCs. Source of these receptors: a woman aged 55-70 years with HTLV-1-associated myelopathy (HAM/TSP).

This clonotype was seen ten or more times. The rearrangement uses TRBV9 and TRBJ1-1, with D perhaps TRBD1 (6 bases). V was cut by 0 bases and J by 2 bases, with 14 bases left in between. CDR3 length: 16 residues. Germline V gene sequence: CDR1 SGDLS, CDR2 YYNGEE. CDR3 residues: CASSVAGQGSNTEAFF. The CDR3 coding sequence is TGTGCCAGCAGCGTAGCTGGGCAGGGGTCCAACACTGAAGCTTTCTTT.

At least ten counts were recorded for this clonotype. The V gene is TRBV19, the J gene TRBJ2-4; the D gene is possibly TRBD2 (6 bases). Trimming stripped 8 bases from V and 7 bases from J, with 12 bases between. The germline gives CDR1 LNHDA, CDR2 SQIVND (reference sequence). The CDR3 spans 12 residues. The CDR3: CASGGSRNIQYF. The CDR3 nucleotides are TGTGCCAGTGGGGGGAGTCGGAACATTCAGTACTTC.

There are a few counts of this clonotype. The DNA is omitted, as the CDR3 cannot be located on it reliably, and the CDR3 follows TCRdb's listing. The CDR3 is CASSFYICSARGTGTGSNYGYTF. The rearrangement joins TRBV27 to TRBJ1-2; the table names TRBD1, a call not compared with the DNA. The germline V gene encodes CDR1 MNHEY and CDR2 SMNVEV (reference sequence). Including both end residues, the CDR3 is 23 amino acids long.

In its sample, this clonotype was seen many times. The chain uses TRBV7-9 and TRBJ1-5; TRBD1 agrees at 7 bases. CDR3 length equals 17 residues. CDR1 is SEHNR and CDR2 is FQNEAQ in the germline V gene (reference sequence). J was trimmed by 2 bases and V by 5 bases; bases with no gene match: 12. Here the CDR3 reads CASSPDPPGQRNQPQHF. CDR3 DNA: TGTGCCAGCAGCCCAGACCCCCCGGGACAGCGCAATCAGCCCCAGCATTTT.

The chain combines TRBV5-1 with TRBJ2-3; the D gene could be TRBD1 or TRBD2 (5 bases each). Deletions cut 6 bases from V and 2 bases from J, with 13 bases between. The CDR3 is 14 residues long. Germline V gives CDR1 SGHRS, CDR2 YFSETQ. Written as DNA, the CDR3 is TGCGCCAGCACCTACGGGGCCATCACAGATACGCAGTATTTT. This encodes CASTYGAITDTQYF.

Within the sample, this clonotype is medium-sized. V gene TRBV6-5 combines with J gene TRBJ1-5; D remains unclear. Germline V lookup: CDR1 MNHEY, CDR2 SVGAGI. Deletions cut 0 bases from V and 2 bases from J, with 14 bases between. This CDR3 has 17 residues. The CDR3 protein is CASSYSPPSGGNQPQHF. CDR3 DNA sequence: TGTGCCAGCAGTTACTCACCCCCCAGCGGGGGCAATCAGCCCCAGCATTTT.

Ten or more counts support this clonotype. The chain links TRBV5-1 to TRBJ1-2; D possibly corresponds to TRBD1 (5 bases). This CDR3 is 12 amino acids long. The germline V gene encodes CDR1 SGHRS and CDR2 YFSETQ. Trimming removed 1 base at V and 4 bases at J, with 5 bases between. The CDR3 DNA reads TGCGCCAGCAGCTTGACAGGCTATGGCTACACCTTC. Encoded protein: CASSLTGYGYTF. Looking up the rest from reference TRBV5-1 and TRBJ1-2 gives the full variable domain: KAGVTQTPRYLIKTRGQQVTLSCSPISGHRSVSWYQQTPGQGLQFLFEYFSETQRNKGNFPGRFSGRQFSNSRSEMNVSTLELGDSALYLCASSLTGYGYTFGSGTRLTVV.